These 19 T cell receptor beta chains were all obtained from the same sample, sequenced in a study of blood T cell repertoires in COVID-19. The method was immunoSEQ multiplex PCR; TCRdb's version includes in-frame clones alone and lacks a portion of them. The sample shows hundreds of thousands of clones, about nine tenths of them seen only once. Sequenced: peripheral blood. The receptors shown here come from a man between 60 and 70 years old who had recovered from COVID-19.

In its sample, this clone was seen once. V is TRBV28 and J is TRBJ2-4; 7 bases align to TRBD2. In germline, CDR1 is MDHEN, CDR2 SYDVKM. The CDR3 runs 17 residues. Trimming removed 6 bases from V and 0 bases from J; junction bases left unmatched: 11. The CDR3 sequence is CASRFSGGTIAKNIQYF. As DNA, the CDR3 is TGTGCCAGCAGATTCTCGGGGGGTACGATAGCCAAAAACATTCAGTACTTC.

The chain has TRBV11-3 and TRBJ1-1, with D possibly matching TRBD1 (6 bases). Trimming removed 5 bases from V and 3 bases from J, with 13 bases in between. Germline CDR1 SGHNT, CDR2 YENEEA. This CDR3 contains 14 residues. Here the CDR3 reads CASSNRVADTEAFF. In DNA, the CDR3 is TGTGCCAGCAGCAACAGGGTGGCGGACACTGAAGCTTTCTTT.

The chain employs TRBV7-9 and TRBJ2-1; D is uncertain. Per germline, CDR1 SEHNR and CDR2 FQNEAQ (reference sequence). The CDR3 covers 15 residues. Trimming pared 4 bases from V and 1 base from J, leaving 11 bases between. The CDR3 nucleotides read TGTGCCAGCAGCTCCCCCAGTTCGTCCTACAATGAGCAGTTCTTC. Translated: CASSSPSSSYNEQFF.

J is TRBJ2-7 and V is TRBV6-5; 8 nucleotides agree with TRBD1. Per germline, CDR1 MNHEY and CDR2 SVGAGI. V shed 4 bases, J shed 5 bases, and the junction held 7 bases outside the gene matches. The CDR3 has 14 amino acids. Here the CDR3 reads CASSSTGASDEQYF. The CDR3 DNA follows: TGTGCCAGCAGTTCGACAGGGGCATCGGACGAGCAGTACTTC.

J is TRBJ1-1 and V is TRBV28; D gene ambiguous. The germline V gene encodes CDR1 MDHEN and CDR2 SYDVKM. The germline V and J ends were trimmed by 3 bases and 1 base, with 12 bases remaining between them. The CDR3 is made up of 15 amino acids. This CDR3 reads CASSFGQTSNTEAFF. The CDR3 bases are TGTGCCAGCAGTTTTGGGCAGACGTCGAACACTGAAGCTTTCTTT.

The chain employs TRBV20-1 and TRBJ1-2; 7 positions agree with TRBD1. Germline CDR1 reads DFQATT; CDR2 reads SNEGSKA (reference sequence). The CDR3 extends over 11 amino acids. Trimming removed 3 bases from V and 8 bases from J; junction bases left unmatched: 3. The CDR3, as DNA: TGCAGTGCTAGCCCAGGGGGGGGCTACACCTTC. This encodes CSASPGGGYTF.

V usage is TRBV7-9 and J usage is TRBJ1-4; TRBD1 matches 10 bases. The V segment lost 6 bases and the J segment 4 bases; nucleotides outside the gene matches: 5. Germline V gives CDR1 SEHNR, CDR2 FQNEAQ (reference sequence). The CDR3 has 15 residues. In DNA, the CDR3 is TGTGCCAGCAGTTATGGACAGGGGGGTAATGAAAAACTGTTTTTT. Protein sequence: CASSYGQGGNEKLFF. Variable domain in full (rest from reference TRBV7-9 and TRBJ1-4): DTGVSQNPRHKITKRGQNVTFRCDPISEHNRLYWYRQTLGQGPEFLTYFQNEAQLEKSRLLSDRFSAERPKGSFSTLEIQRTEQGDSAMYLCASSYGQGGNEKLFFGSGTQLSVL.

Comment on this clone: At one of its ends the junction is not consistent with the germline gene, which may arise from a read error. The V gene is TRBV2, the J gene TRBJ2-3, with D possibly TRBD2 on 5 matching bases. The CDR3 is 12 amino acids. Germline V gene data show CDR1 as SNHLY and CDR2 as FYNNEI. In nucleotides, the CDR3 is TGTGCCAGCAGTGAATCGGGGTGGAGTCTGGATTTT. It specifies CASSESGWSLDF.

J is TRBJ2-7 and V is TRBV28, with TRBD2 matching over 13 bases. This CDR3 comprises 14 residues. Trimming at V came to 7 bases and at J to 5 bases, leaving 5 bases not matched to a gene. The V gene's germline CDR1 is MDHEN and CDR2 SYDVKM. As DNA, the CDR3 is TGTGCCAGCATACTAGCGGGGGGGCCTGACGAGCAGTACTTC. Amino acid sequence: CASILAGGPDEQYF. Supplemented by reference TRBV28 and TRBJ2-7, the full variable domain reads DVKVTQSSRYLVKRTGEKVFLECVQDMDHENMFWYRQDPGLGLRLIYFSYDVKMKEKGDIPEGYSVSREKKERFSLILESASTNQTSMYLCASILAGGPDEQYFGPGTRLTVT.

The sample holds one count of this clone. V is TRBV10-3 and J is TRBJ1-3; 8 bases align to TRBD1. Trimming at V came to 8 bases and at J to 1 base, leaving 7 bases not matched to a gene. The CDR3 contains 15 residues. Germline-derived CDR1 and CDR2 are ENHRY and SYGVKD. CDR3 region: CAIFNRGTSGNTIYF. CDR3 nucleotides: TGTGCCATCTTTAACAGGGGGACTTCTGGAAACACCATATATTTT.

This clone is a singleton in its sample. This chain connects TRBV19 to TRBJ2-3, with 13 nucleotides matching TRBD2. Trimming removed 1 base from V and 0 bases from J; junction bases left unmatched: 7. The CDR3 runs 19 residues. Germline lookup yields CDR1 LNHDA and CDR2 SQIVND (reference sequence). CDR3 sequence reads: CASSIGRTSGGRSTDTQYF. In DNA, the CDR3 is TGTGCCAGTAGTATAGGGAGGACTAGCGGGGGCCGTAGCACAGATACGCAGTATTTT.

There are a few counts of this clone. The rearrangement uses TRBV5-6 and TRBJ2-7; D ambiguous. V was pared by 0 bases and J by 0 bases, with 10 bases between. CDR3 length equals 15 residues. Germline CDR1 SGHDT, CDR2 YYEEEE. The CDR3 loop reads CASSLETLSSYEQYF. The CDR3 DNA sequence: TGTGCCAGCAGCTTGGAAACGCTGAGCTCCTACGAGCAGTACTTC.

This clone was seen once. This sequence joins TRBV14 and TRBJ2-1, with TRBD2 identical over 11 bases. Germline V CDR1 and CDR2: SGHDN, FVKESK. Trimming took 3 bases from V and 4 from J; bases not matched to a gene: 8. The CDR3 sequence is 17 residues long. Here the CDR3 reads CASSHPIAGGPYNEQFF. The DNA for the CDR3 is TGTGCCAGCAGCCACCCAATAGCGGGGGGGCCATACAATGAGCAGTTCTTC. Using reference TRBV14 and TRBJ2-1 for the parts outside the CDR3, the full variable domain is EAGVTQFPSHSVIEKGQTVTLRCDPISGHDNLYWYRRVMGKEIKFLLHFVKESKQDESGMPNNRFLAERTGGTYSTLKVQPAELEDSGVYFCASSHPIAGGPYNEQFFGPGTRLTVL.

The gene calls are TRBV27 and TRBJ2-7; TRBD1 matches at 9 bases. J lost 6 bases, V lost 6 bases, and 3 bases had no gene match. CDR3 size: 12 residues. Germline CDR1 reads MNHEY; CDR2 reads SMNVEV (reference sequence). Here the CDR3 reads CASSLTGGEQYF. In nucleotides, the CDR3 is TGTGCCAGCAGCCTGACAGGGGGCGAGCAGTACTTC.

The V and J genes are TRBV24-1 and TRBJ1-2, with 12 bases fitting TRBD1. The CDR3 spans 16 residues. Trimming at V came to 6 bases and at J to 7 bases, leaving 11 bases not matched to a gene. Germline V gives CDR1 KGHDR, CDR2 SFDVKD. As DNA, the CDR3 is TGTGCCACCAGTTTCGGGACAGGGGGCGTGTGGAGTGGCTACACCTTC. It specifies CATSFGTGGVWSGYTF.

V gene TRBV11-3 combines with J gene TRBJ2-3; 9 nucleotides agree with TRBD1. V lost 5 bases, J lost 6 bases, and 15 bases stayed unmatched. The germline V gene has CDR1 SGHNT and CDR2 YENEEA. This CDR3 spans 17 amino acids. CDR3 protein: CASSLGQGFYEPDTQYF. The DNA of the CDR3 is TGTGCCAGCAGCCTGGGACAGGGTTTTTACGAACCGGATACGCAGTATTTT.

The J gene is TRBJ1-1, the V gene TRBV7-2, with 7 bases aligning to TRBD1. The germline CDR1 and CDR2 sequences are SGHTA and FQGNSA. This CDR3 comprises 14 residues. The trim removed 8 bases at V and 5 bases at J, leaving 11 bases unmatched. The CDR3 sequence is CASVNRGIWTEAFF. CDR3 bases: TGTGCCAGCGTGAACAGGGGAATATGGACTGAAGCTTTCTTT. Full variable domain (rest looked up from reference TRBV7-2 and TRBJ1-1): GAGVSQSPSNKVTEKGKDVELRCDPISGHTALYWYRQSLGQGLEFLIYFQGNSAPDKSGLPSDRFSAERTGGSVSTLTIQRTQQEDSAVYLCASVNRGIWTEAFFGQGTRLTVV.

J is TRBJ2-3 and V is TRBV2; 8 bases are a match to TRBD2. The CDR3 has 15 amino acids. Per germline, CDR1 SNHLY and CDR2 FYNNEI. V shed 4 bases and J 2 bases; nucleotides not matched to a gene: 5. This chain's CDR3 is CASSGTGGPTDTQYF. Written as DNA, the CDR3 is TGTGCCAGCAGTGGGACGGGGGGGCCCACAGATACGCAGTATTTT. Supplemented by reference TRBV2 and TRBJ2-3, the full variable domain reads EPEVTQTPSHQVTQMGQEVILRCVPISNHLYFYWYRQILGQKVEFLVSFYNNEISEKSEIFDDQFSVERPDGSNFTLKIRSTKLEDSAMYFCASSGTGGPTDTQYFGPGTRLTVL.

The gene calls are TRBV18 and TRBJ2-5; no reliable D call. The CDR3 runs 13 residues. Per the germline V gene, CDR1 is KGHSH and CDR2 is LQKENI. Trimming left V 0 bases short and J 5 bases short, with 7 bases between. CDR3 loop: CASSPPTRETQYF. The CDR3 DNA reads TGTGCCAGCTCACCACCAACCAGGGAGACCCAGTACTTC.